A single TCR beta chain is shown here with its context. This clonotype was observed a handful of times. The antigen it binds to is not known. It has no much larger one-base neighbor in the sample; base qualities were not kept. The data stem from a study of response to subunit inactivated influenza vaccine (dated by TCRdb to 2016 to 2018). Broadly, across the study: The study used deep quantitative T cell receptor repertoire profiling to track responses to a trivalent subunit inactivated influenza vaccine.

The CDR3 numbers 12 residues from cysteine through phenylalanine. Left in the record is the CDR3 DNA by itself, 36 bases read in frame from the first base. From a lookup of the germline V gene, CDR1 and CDR2 are ENHRY and SYGVKD. V is reduced by 2 bases and J by 7 bases, leaving a spacing of 6 bases between them. The method was RT-PCR. Sequencer: Illumina HiSeq 2500. TCRdb redid the processing of the public reads, applying fastp at Q25 and MiXCR, and retained in-frame beta chains. Entries are consolidated by CDR3 protein sequence, retaining the most common genes and DNA. The sample contains around 650,000 distinct CDR3 sequences, more than 15% of them found a single time. Roughly 10% of the sample rests with the top ten. The paper as a whole reports these results and caveats: The authors proposed that each seasonal influenza vaccination may bring in only a limited number of new T cells.

The receptor was isolated from a man aged 50 or older who received an inactivated influenza vaccine. Donor details come from another sample of the same person, matched by shared clones. This chain is built from TRBV10-3 and TRBJ2-1, with the identity of the D gene unclear. Source: PBMCs from blood, taken less than 13 days after vaccination. At the DNA level, the sequence is TGTGCCATCAGTGAGGCTCTGAATGAGCAGTTCTTC. It specifies CAISEALNEQFF.